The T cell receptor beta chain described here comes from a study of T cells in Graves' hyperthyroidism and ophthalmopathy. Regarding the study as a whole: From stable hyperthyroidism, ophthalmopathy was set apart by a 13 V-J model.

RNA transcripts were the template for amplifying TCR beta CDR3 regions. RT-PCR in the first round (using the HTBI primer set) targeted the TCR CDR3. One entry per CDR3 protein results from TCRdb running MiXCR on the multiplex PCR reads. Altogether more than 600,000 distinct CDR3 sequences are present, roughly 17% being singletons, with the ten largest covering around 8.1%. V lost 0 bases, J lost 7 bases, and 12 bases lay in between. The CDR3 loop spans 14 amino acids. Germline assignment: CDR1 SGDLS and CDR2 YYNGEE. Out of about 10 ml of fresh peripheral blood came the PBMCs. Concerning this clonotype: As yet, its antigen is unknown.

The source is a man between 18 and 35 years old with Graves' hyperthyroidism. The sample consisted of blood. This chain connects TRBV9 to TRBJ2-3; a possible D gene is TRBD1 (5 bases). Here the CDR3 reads CASSVDGARNTQYF. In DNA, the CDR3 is TGTGCCAGCAGCGTAGATGGGGCACGGAATACGCAGTATTTT.